This T cell receptor (beta chain) was sequenced during a study of T cells expressing NK-cell markers. On the study more broadly: All TCR beta repertoires analysed originated from sorted CD3+CD56+NKG2C+, CD3+CD56+NKG2C- and CD3+CD56-NKG2C+ T cells. Most of the eight sequenced donors tested HCMV-seropositive; one tested seronegative.

TCR beta cDNA was made by 5'RACE template switching with UMIs. TCRdb re-called the 5' RACE reads, yielding one record per CDR3 amino acid sequence without DNA. This repertoire includes 400,000 to 500,000 distinct CDR3 sequences. Germline-derived CDR1 and CDR2 are LNHDA and SQIVND (reference sequence). The length of the CDR3 is 17 residues. The chain is built from TRBV19 and TRBJ2-1; the TCRdb call, TRBD2, lacks DNA for checking. Specimen: blood T cells: a sorted CD56 or NKG2C T cell subset, CD4+ or CD8+ T cells, or bulk PBMC T cells (not recorded which). This TCR was recovered from a woman between 18 and 70 years old in good health. The CDR3 loop is CASSARGPGLSHNEQFF.